These T cell receptor beta chains were read from a single sample in a study of cytomegalovirus exposure and HLA in healthy donors. The data were produced by immunoSEQ multiplex PCR, yet TCRdb's version contains in-frame clones alone and is incomplete. The table includes roughly 100,000 clones, around 80% detected once. Sequenced material: PBMCs. These receptors were obtained from a man aged 30 to 39 in good health and CMV-seronegative. Both conserved end residues are part of each CDR3.

TRBV19	TRBJ1-5	CASSGDRIKTLHQPQHF
TRBV28	TRBJ2-7	CASSSRTGGPYSYEQYF
TRBV11-2	TRBJ2-1	CASGYGTGVYNEQFF
TRBV27	TRBJ2-7	CASSPDRDYEQYF
TRBV6-1	TRBJ2-7	CASSEVGSDAYEQYF
TRBV25-1	TRBJ2-5	CASSEGSRETQYF
TRBV6-6	TRBJ2-1	CASSYSGGSYNEQFF
TRBV28	TRBJ1-2	CASSLNRQASGYTF
TRBV7-7	TRBJ2-5	CASSLNPSQETQYF
TRBV6-8	TRBJ2-5	CASSRVWKREGETQYF
TRBV28	TRBJ1-5	CASSKTGEAQPQHF
TRBV18	TRBJ2-1	CASSPLPLSYNEQFF
TRBV29-1	TRBJ2-7	CSVGAFLAGGFYEQYF
TRBV5-6	TRBJ1-5	CASSLRVGGENQPQHF
TRBV7-9	TRBJ2-3	CASSPPESGAQYF
TRBV11-2	TRBJ2-1	CASSLMRGGYNEQFF
TRBV9	TRBJ2-5	CASSSAAGGGFQETQYF
TRBV7-9	TRBJ1-4	CASSLDRGNEKLFF
TRBV28	TRBJ1-4	CASSLSGEGEKLFF
TRBV18	TRBJ1-1	CASSPTGDTEAFF
TRBV9	TRBJ1-1	CASSSGGGSSEAFF
TRBV7-2	TRBJ2-3	CASSFGRGRLDTQYF
TRBV7-2	TRBJ2-3	CASSQRSGARGDTQYF
TRBV18	TRBJ1-6	CASSPAGTGYNSPLHF
TRBV7-9	TRBJ2-1	CASSLSGNEQFF
TRBV7-2	TRBJ2-5	CASSLGLQETQYF
TRBV14	TRBJ2-1	CASSPLQDFEQFF
TRBV5-4	TRBJ1-6	CASSGMGQGNSPLHF
TRBV18	TRBJ2-1	CASSPTSSYNEQFF
TRBV9	TRBJ1-2	CASSGGTNYGYTF
TRBV28	TRBJ1-2	CASSSGQSNYGYTF
TRBV7-9	TRBJ1-1	CASSPLTTGVNTEAFF
TRBV7-2	TRBJ1-1	CASSRGQGGTEAFF
TRBV7-9	TRBJ2-7	CASSSGGQGSHEQYF
TRBV5-6	-	CASSLRDFPKHEQYF
TRBV7-9	TRBJ1-1	CASSLQQGVGTEAFF
TRBV4-3	TRBJ1-2	CASSQDSSAQNYGYTF
TRBV5-4	TRBJ1-4	CASSLATGGREKLFF
TRBV5-4	TRBJ1-4	CASSPGVRMGTNEKLFF
TRBV18	TRBJ1-3	CASSQLGASGNTIYF
TRBV5-1	TRBJ2-3	CASSPRADTDTQYF
TRBV7-2	TRBJ2-2	CASSPRQGAGELFF
TRBV7-6	TRBJ2-3	CASSPRGGDTQYF
TRBV30	TRBJ2-3	CAWCLGQGASDTQYF
TRBV7-2	TRBJ2-3	CASSTRRGEENTQYF
TRBV30	TRBJ1-6	CAWSDFFGGSPLHF
TRBV5-1	TRBJ2-5	CASSTQGVQETQYF
TRBV9	TRBJ2-2	CASSLMAGELFF